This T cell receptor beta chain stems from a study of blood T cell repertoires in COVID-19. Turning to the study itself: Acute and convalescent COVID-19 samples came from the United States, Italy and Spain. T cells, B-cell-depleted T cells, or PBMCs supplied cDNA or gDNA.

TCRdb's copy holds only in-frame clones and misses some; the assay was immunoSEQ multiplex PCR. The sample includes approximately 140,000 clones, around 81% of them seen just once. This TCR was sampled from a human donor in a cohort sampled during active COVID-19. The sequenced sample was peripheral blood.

In nucleotides, the CDR3 is TGTGCCAGCTCAACGGGACTCCCTCCCCTCAATGAGCAGTTCTTC. This sequence encodes CASSTGLPPLNEQFF. The chain uses TRBV18 and TRBJ2-1, with TRBD2 as a possible D gene (6 bases). V was trimmed by 5 bases and J by 6 bases, leaving 17 bases between them. This CDR3 is 15 amino acids long. CDR1 and CDR2 (germline): KGHSH, LQKENI.